This T cell receptor beta chain was sequenced in a study of technical replicates of blood from a handful of donors (dated by TCRdb to about 2017). The library was produced with the immunoSEQ multiplex PCR assay. Sourced from immuneACCESS, this table was stored by TCRdb with only in-frame sequences that have V and J called. A share of the clones is absent; for the studies checked, an unresolved V gene accounts for under half, and the remainder has no known explanation. The sample yields fewer than 75,000 clones; approximately 87% were counted once. The ten largest make up 4.6% of the sample. CDR1 SGHRS and CDR2 YFSETQ are derived from the germline V gene. The junction shows trimming of 6 bases on V and 4 bases on J, and the gene matches do not reach 4 bases of it. Reading from cysteine to phenylalanine, the CDR3 counts 14 amino acids. CDR3 DNA is the only sequence kept; it has 42 bases, read in frame from the first base.

On this clone itself: The antigen it binds to is not known. It has no much larger one-base neighbor in the sample; base qualities were not kept.

The sequenced sample consisted of PBMCs. The chain is made from TRBV5-1 and TRBJ2-1, with 10 middle bases fitting TRBD2. The TCR was taken from a human donor in good health. Some clones in this sample may be carry-over from other donors' samples. The CDR3 is CASTLSGGYNEQFF. In nucleotide form, the sequence is TGCGCCAGCACCCTTAGCGGGGGGTACAATGAGCAGTTCTTC.